This T cell receptor (beta chain) is drawn from a study of T cells in Graves' hyperthyroidism and ophthalmopathy. About this clonotype: Its antigen is unidentified.

TCR beta CDR3 region amplification was performed from RNA transcripts. HTBI primers were employed in a first-round RT-PCR of the TCR CDR3. Using its own MiXCR run on the multiplex PCR reads, TCRdb lists one record per CDR3 protein. The top ten hold 13% to 15% of the sample, which has around 450,000 distinct CDR3 sequences, roughly 14% seen once. Study outcomes and limitations: Patients with ophthalmopathy were separated from those with stable hyperthyroidism by a 13 V-J model. Ophthalmopathy was model-predicted a median around 6.1 months pre-onset. Most thyroid clonotypes expanded above 0.001 appeared in blood too.

Trimming removed 3 bases from V and 3 bases from J, with 15 bases in between. The CDR3 covers 16 residues. Germline values: CDR1 SNHLY, CDR2 FYNNEI. PBMCs came from about 10 ml fresh peripheral blood. The material sequenced was blood. This sequence originates from a woman under 30 with Graves' hyperthyroidism. The V call is TRBV2, the J call TRBJ2-1, with D possibly being TRBD2 (6 bases). CDR3 DNA: TGTGCCAGCAGTGACAGGGTTCCGGAGGGCTACAATGAGCAGTTCTTC. Residues: CASSDRVPEGYNEQFF.